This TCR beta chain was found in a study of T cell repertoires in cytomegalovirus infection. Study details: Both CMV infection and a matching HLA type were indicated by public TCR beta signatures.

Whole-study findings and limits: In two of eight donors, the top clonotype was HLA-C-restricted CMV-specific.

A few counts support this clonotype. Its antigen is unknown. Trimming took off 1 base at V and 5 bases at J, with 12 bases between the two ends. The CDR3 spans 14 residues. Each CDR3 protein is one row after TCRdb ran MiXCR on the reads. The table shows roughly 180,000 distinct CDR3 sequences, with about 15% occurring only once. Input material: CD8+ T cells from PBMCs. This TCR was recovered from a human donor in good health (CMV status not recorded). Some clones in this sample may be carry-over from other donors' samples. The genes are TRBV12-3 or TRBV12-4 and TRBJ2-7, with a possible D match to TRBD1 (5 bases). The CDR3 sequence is CASSLGAGMHEQYF. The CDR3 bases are TGTGCCAGCAGTTTAGGGGCAGGGATGCACGAGCAGTACTTC.